These T cell receptor beta chains were read from a single sample in a study of T-cell memory formation after mild COVID-19. TCRdb fed the 5' RACE reads into MiXCR, producing one record per CDR3 protein. The data show hundreds of thousands of distinct CDR3 sequences, about 20% seen once. The source material was PBMCs or a T cell subset sorted from them (not recorded which). These receptors came from an adult woman who had mild COVID-19 (a few samples of this study predate the infection). Cell type and time point are not known. The CDR3 runs from the conserved cysteine through the conserved F or W. The order of the fields is D gene, V gene, clone size, CDR3 length, J gene, CDR3 protein, CDR3 DNA. D genes are given only for firm matches. Clone size is stated in some rows and not others, as once, few, many or a class when expanded.

>TRBD1|TRBV7-9|.|16|TRBJ1-2
CASSSFPTDRNYGYTF
TGTGCCAGCAGCTCATTTCCCACGGACAGGAACTATGGCTACACCTTC
>.|TRBV12-3/TRBV12-4|.|13|TRBJ1-2
CASSLATTYGYTF
TGTGCCAGCAGTTTAGCAACGACCTATGGCTACACCTTC
>TRBD2|TRBV11-2|.|17|TRBJ2-3
CASSFGLAGGWADTQYF
TGTGCCAGCAGCTTTGGACTAGCGGGGGGCTGGGCAGATACGCAGTATTTT
>.|TRBV12-3/TRBV12-4|.|16|TRBJ2-7
CASSPWTGGFSYEQYF
TGTGCCAGCAGTCCCTGGACAGGAGGGTTTTCCTACGAGCAGTACTTC
>TRBD2|TRBV7-9|few|15|TRBJ2-1
CASSPGLVVPNEQFF
TGTGCCAGCAGCCCGGGACTAGTAGTCCCCAATGAGCAGTTCTTC
>TRBD1|TRBV12-3/TRBV12-4|.|14|TRBJ2-3
CASGRGPSTDTQYF
TGTGCCAGCGGAAGGGGGCCTAGCACAGATACGCAGTATTTT
>TRBD2|TRBV20-1|.|18|TRBJ2-7
CSAGPEGTGLAGAPEQYF
TGCAGTGCTGGTCCCGAGGGCACCGGACTAGCGGGGGCCCCCGAGCAGTACTTC
>.|TRBV5-1|few|14|TRBJ1-1
CASSLTQMNTEAFF
TGCGCCAGCAGCTTGACACAGATGAACACTGAAGCTTTCTTT
>.|TRBV12-3/TRBV12-4|few|16|TRBJ2-7
CASRGLPGTVSYEQYF
TGTGCCAGCAGGGGCCTGCCCGGGACGGTCTCCTACGAGCAGTACTTC
>.|TRBV6-1|.|15|TRBJ1-6
CASSEAQSYNSPLHF
TGTGCCAGCAGTGAAGCGCAGTCCTATAATTCACCCCTCCACTTT
>.|TRBV7-9|few|15|TRBJ1-1
CASSLEAGRDTEAFF
TGTGCCAGCAGCTTAGAGGCAGGACGGGACACTGAAGCTTTCTTT
>.|TRBV7-9|.|14|TRBJ1-2
CASSLVETDYGYTF
TGTGCCAGCAGCTTAGTAGAGACCGACTATGGCTACACCTTC
>.|TRBV5-1|.|14|TRBJ1-1
CASSLSGLNTEAFF
TGCGCCAGCAGCTTGTCAGGGCTGAACACTGAAGCTTTCTTT
>.|TRBV2|.|14|TRBJ2-1
CASSRIRSYNEQFF
TGTGCCAGCAGTCGAATCCGGTCCTACAATGAGCAGTTCTTC
>TRBD2|TRBV20-1|.|16|TRBJ2-7
CSAFGLADKSSYEQYF
TGCAGTGCTTTCGGACTAGCGGATAAGAGCTCCTACGAGCAGTACTTC
>.|TRBV3-1|few|13|TRBJ2-7
CASSPRPVYEQYF
TGTGCCAGCAGCCCCCGACCGGTCTACGAGCAGTACTTC
>TRBD2|TRBV20-1|.|16|TRBJ2-7
CSASREERGADYEQYF
TGCAGTGCTAGTCGTGAAGAGCGGGGGGCAGACTACGAGCAGTACTTC
>.|TRBV5-1|few|16|TRBJ2-6
CASSRDGNSGANVLTF
TGCGCCAGCAGCCGGGACGGCAACTCTGGGGCCAACGTCCTGACTTTC
>.|TRBV14|.|13|TRBJ1-2
CASSKGIRYGYTF
TGTGCCAGCAGCAAAGGCATCCGTTATGGCTACACCTTC
>TRBD1|TRBV6-2/TRBV6-3|.|19|TRBJ2-2
CASRPPFGQGARSTGELFF
TGTGCCAGCCGTCCGCCCTTTGGACAGGGGGCGCGGAGCACCGGGGAGCTGTTTTTT